This passage covers 19 T cell receptor beta chains from one sample sequenced in a study of blood T cells in healthy people across ages (dated by TCRdb to the mid-2010s). Library generation was performed with 5' RACE. Instrument on record: Illumina HiSeq 2500. A second PCR of roughly 6 to 11 cycles was performed with a sample-barcoded 5' primer and a J-beta primer mix. TCRdb reran the public reads through fastp at Q25 and MiXCR, keeping productive beta chains. Each CDR3 protein appears once, grouped with its most common genes and DNA. Here the sample has 650,000 to 800,000 distinct CDR3 sequences; around 43% occur a single time. The ten most abundant clones make up roughly a fifth of the sample. Specimen: blood. The receptors were gathered from a man in his fifties or sixties in good health.

This chain uses TRBV4-3 with TRBJ2-3, with D unresolved. This CDR3 is built from 15 residues. Germline values: CDR1 LGHNA, CDR2 YSLEER. Trimming removed 1 base from V and 4 bases from J, with 12 bases in between. Here the CDR3 reads CASSQGARFPDTQYF. The CDR3 DNA follows: TGCGCCAGCAGCCAAGGGGCTCGTTTCCCAGATACGCAGTATTTT.

This clonotype was observed a few times. V usage is TRBV5-6 and J usage is TRBJ2-5; D is possibly TRBD1 or TRBD2 (5 bases each). CDR3 length: 14 residues. Per the germline V gene, CDR1 is SGHDT and CDR2 is YYEEEE. V lost 3 bases to trimming and J lost 4 bases, with 13 bases between them. The CDR3 DNA is TGTGCCAGCAGCTGGGACCTAGCAGGAGAGACCCAGTACTTC. Translating it yields CASSWDLAGETQYF.

There are a few counts of this clonotype. The chain is built from TRBV14 and TRBJ2-7; D is perhaps TRBD1 (5 bases). Germline-derived CDR1 and CDR2 are SGHDN and FVKESK. This CDR3 spans 15 amino acids. V lost 0 bases and J 2 bases, leaving 11 bases between the germline ends. The CDR3 DNA is TGTGCCAGCAGCCAAGACACAGGAACCACCTACGAGCAGTACTTC. Protein sequence: CASSQDTGTTYEQYF.

The table lists this clonotype with a few counts. The chain combines TRBV20-1 with TRBJ2-5; TRBD1 might be the D (5 bases). The CDR3 consists of 14 residues. Trimming removed 3 bases at V and 2 bases at J, with 13 bases between. Germline-derived CDR1 and CDR2 are DFQATT and SNEGSKA (reference sequence). The CDR3 loop is CSASPQGQQETQYF. CDR3 nucleotides: TGCAGTGCTAGCCCCCAGGGTCAGCAAGAGACCCAGTACTTC.

The chain couples TRBV20-1 to TRBJ2-1; D could derive from TRBD1 or TRBD2 (6 bases each). V lost 5 bases to trimming and J lost 7 bases, with 21 bases between them. CDR1 DFQATT and CDR2 SNEGSKA come from the germline V gene (reference sequence). This CDR3 comprises 15 residues. In DNA, the CDR3 is TGCAGTGCTCCCCTCCCCGGGGGCCTCAGGAATGAGCAGTTCTTC. Amino acid sequence: CSAPLPGGLRNEQFF.

Worth noting for this clonotype: This could be a read error, since a much larger clone is one nucleotide away. The V call is TRBV29-1, the J call TRBJ2-1, with 8 nucleotides matching TRBD1. Germline assignment: CDR1 SQVTM and CDR2 ANQGSEA. J was trimmed by 5 bases and V by 7 bases; bases with no gene match: 7. The CDR3 runs 13 residues. CDR3 DNA: TGCAGCGAGGGAGGACAGGGTGACAATGAGCAGTTCTTC. Translating gives CSEGGQGDNEQFF.

This clonotype was observed a single time. The J gene is TRBJ1-2, the V gene TRBV20-1, with TRBD1 matching 8 bases. Losses at the gene ends were 1 base for V and 3 bases for J; bases not matched to a gene: 19. This CDR3 has 19 residues. Germline CDR1 and CDR2: DFQATT and SNEGSKA (reference sequence). In nucleotides, the CDR3 is TGCAGTGCTAGAGTCGGTCCCGGACAGGGACGTCTGGAATACTATGGCTACACCTTC. Protein: CSARVGPGQGRLEYYGYTF.

This clonotype was detected only a few times. The CDR3 sequence: CASSFRGNGFNEQFF. For the CDR3, the DNA is TGTGCCAGCAGCTTCAGGGGTAATGGGTTCAATGAGCAGTTCTTC. The rearrangement joins TRBV7-2 to TRBJ2-1, with D perhaps matching TRBD1 (6 bases). Germline V gives CDR1 SGHTA, CDR2 FQGNSA. V was clipped by 3 bases and J by 6 bases, with 15 bases between them. The CDR3 sequence is 15 residues long.

The chain has TRBV6-5 and TRBJ1-2; D might be TRBD1 (5 bases). The CDR3 is 13 amino acids. Germline V gene sequence: CDR1 MNHEY, CDR2 SVGAGI. Trimming stripped 10 bases from V and 3 bases from J, with 15 bases between. CDR3 residues: CATLGVGDYGYTF. The CDR3 bases are TGTGCCACCCTCGGTGTGGGGGACTATGGCTACACCTTC.

This chain links TRBV5-1 with TRBJ2-1; tentatively, D is TRBD1 or TRBD2 (7 bases each). Trimming left V 4 bases short and J 7 bases short, with 24 bases between. Germline V gene lookup returns CDR1 SGHRS and CDR2 YFSETQ. The CDR3 length is 17 residues. The DNA of the CDR3 is TGCGCCAGCAGCCCGATTGCCTCGGGCAGGGGGGGGAATGAGCAGTTCTTC. Translating it yields CASSPIASGRGGNEQFF. Combining the CDR3 with reference TRBV5-1 and TRBJ2-1 gives the whole variable domain KAGVTQTPRYLIKTRGQQVTLSCSPISGHRSVSWYQQTPGQGLQFLFEYFSETQRNKGNFPGRFSGRQFSNSRSEMNVSTLELGDSALYLCASSPIASGRGGNEQFFGPGTRLTVL.

The chain joins TRBV15 to TRBJ2-6; TRBD1 aligns across 9 bases. Per germline, CDR1 LNHNV and CDR2 YYDKDF (reference sequence). The CDR3 sequence is 20 residues long. With 0 bases clipped from V and 0 bases from J, the junction kept 9 bases outside the gene matches. DNA for the CDR3: TGTGCCACCAGCAGAGATATGGGGTGGGACAGGGCCTCTGGGGCCAACGTCCTGACTTTC. Its protein is CATSRDMGWDRASGANVLTF.

This clonotype was detected ten times or more. The gene calls are TRBV5-1 and TRBJ2-7; maybe TRBD2 (6 bases). Germline assignment: CDR1 SGHRS and CDR2 YFSETQ. Trimming cost V 4 bases and J 5 bases, with 13 bases left between them. The CDR3 has 13 amino acids. CDR3 protein: CASSHLPGDEQYF. The CDR3 DNA reads TGCGCCAGCAGCCACCTTCCGGGGGACGAGCAGTACTTC.

The CDR3 spells CASIRLRDNEQFF. The CDR3 DNA is TGTGCCAGCATTAGATTACGGGACAATGAGCAGTTCTTC. The chain is built from TRBV2 and TRBJ2-1; no reliable D call. The CDR3 is 13 amino acids. In germline, CDR1 is SNHLY, CDR2 FYNNEI. The V end was cut by 7 bases, the J end by 5 bases, with 12 bases between.

The CDR3 here is CASSPYRSYEQYF. The CDR3 bases are TGTGCCAGCAGCCCTTACAGGTCCTACGAGCAGTACTTC. The chain is built from TRBV3-1 and TRBJ2-7; D is possibly TRBD1 (5 bases). CDR3 length equals 13 residues. With 4 bases removed from V and 1 base from J, the gap between germline ends came to 8 bases. Germline CDR1 reads LGHDT; CDR2 reads YNNKEL (reference sequence).

The sample holds a few counts of this clonotype. The chain links TRBV6-2 or TRBV6-3 to TRBJ2-7, with D perhaps matching TRBD2 (6 bases). The V end lost 6 bases, the J end lost 0 bases, and 6 bases lay between the germline ends. Germline CDR1 MNHEY, CDR2 SVGEGT. The CDR3 totals 12 residues. For the CDR3, the DNA is TGTGCCAGCAGGGACTACTCCTACGAGCAGTACTTC. Its translation: CASRDYSYEQYF.

The chain employs TRBV5-1 and TRBJ1-1; 8 nucleotides align to TRBD1. V gave up 8 bases and J gave up 5 bases; unmatched junction bases: 11. The CDR3 has 14 residues. Looked up from germline, CDR1 is SGHRS and CDR2 is YFSETQ. The CDR3 protein is CASGGDRPGTEAFF. The CDR3 DNA follows: TGCGCCAGTGGGGGGGACAGGCCGGGTACTGAAGCTTTCTTT.

The table lists this clonotype with a few counts. The genes are TRBV29-1 and TRBJ1-1; no firm D call. This CDR3 is 12 amino acids long. Trimming removed 4 bases from V and 3 bases from J, with 9 bases in between. Germline V gene sequence: CDR1 SQVTM, CDR2 ANQGSEA. In nucleotides, the CDR3 is TGCAGCGTTGGCGACCCGGACACTGAAGCTTTCTTT. This sequence encodes CSVGDPDTEAFF.

This clonotype was detected a few times. The J gene is TRBJ1-2, the V gene TRBV20-1; D unresolved. Looked up from germline, CDR1 is DFQATT and CDR2 is SNEGSKA (reference sequence). This CDR3 has 12 residues. V dropped 6 bases and J dropped 0 bases, with 8 bases sitting between them. The CDR3: CSAGRTNYGYTF. The CDR3 DNA reads TGCAGTGCCGGACGCACTAACTATGGCTACACCTTC.

This chain connects TRBV27 to TRBJ1-1; D perhaps matches TRBD1 (5 bases). The CDR3 contains 14 residues. Trimming removed 4 bases from V and 7 bases from J, with 16 bases in between. Germline lookup yields CDR1 MNHEY and CDR2 SMNVEV (reference sequence). This CDR3 is CASSSIPGALEAFF. The DNA of the CDR3 is TGTGCCAGCAGTTCAATCCCCGGGGCCCTTGAAGCTTTCTTT.